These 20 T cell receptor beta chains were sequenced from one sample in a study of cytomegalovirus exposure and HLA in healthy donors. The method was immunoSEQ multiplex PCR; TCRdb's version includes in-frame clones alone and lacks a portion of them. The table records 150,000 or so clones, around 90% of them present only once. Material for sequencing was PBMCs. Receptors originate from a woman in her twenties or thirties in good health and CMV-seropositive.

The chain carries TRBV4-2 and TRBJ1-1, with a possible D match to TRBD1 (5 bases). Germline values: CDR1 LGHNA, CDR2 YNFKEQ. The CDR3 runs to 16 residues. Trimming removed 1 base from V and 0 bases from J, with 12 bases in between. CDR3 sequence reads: CASSQVLAGLNTEAFF. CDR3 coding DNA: TGTGCCAGCAGCCAAGTTTTGGCAGGGTTGAACACTGAAGCTTTCTTT.

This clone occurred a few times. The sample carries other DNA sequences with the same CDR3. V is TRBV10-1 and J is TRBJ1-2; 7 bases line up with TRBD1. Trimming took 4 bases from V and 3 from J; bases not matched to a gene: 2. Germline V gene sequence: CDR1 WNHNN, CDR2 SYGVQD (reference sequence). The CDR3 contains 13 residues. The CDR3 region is CASSAGTDYGYTF. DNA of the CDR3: TGCGCCAGCAGTGCTGGGACAGACTATGGCTACACCTTC.

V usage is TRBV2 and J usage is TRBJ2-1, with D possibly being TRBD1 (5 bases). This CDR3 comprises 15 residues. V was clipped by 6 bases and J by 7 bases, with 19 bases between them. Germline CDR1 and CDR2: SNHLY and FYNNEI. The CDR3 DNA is TGTGCCAGCAGCCCATCGGGCAGGGTGTCAAATGAGCAGTTCTTC. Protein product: CASSPSGRVSNEQFF.

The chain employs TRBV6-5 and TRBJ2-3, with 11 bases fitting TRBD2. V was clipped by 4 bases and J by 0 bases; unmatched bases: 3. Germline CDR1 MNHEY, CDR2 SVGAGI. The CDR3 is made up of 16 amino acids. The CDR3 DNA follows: TGTGCCAGCAGTTTTCGACTAGCGGGAAGCACAGATACGCAGTATTTT. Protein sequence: CASSFRLAGSTDTQYF.

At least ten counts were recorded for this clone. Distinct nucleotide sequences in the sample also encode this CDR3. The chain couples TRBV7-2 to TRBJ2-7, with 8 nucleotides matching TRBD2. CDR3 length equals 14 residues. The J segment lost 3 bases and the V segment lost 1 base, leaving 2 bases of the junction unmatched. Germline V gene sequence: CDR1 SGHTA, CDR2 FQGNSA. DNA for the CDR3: TGTGCCAGCAGCTTAGTTAGCGGGAACTACGAGCAGTACTTC. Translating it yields CASSLVSGNYEQYF.

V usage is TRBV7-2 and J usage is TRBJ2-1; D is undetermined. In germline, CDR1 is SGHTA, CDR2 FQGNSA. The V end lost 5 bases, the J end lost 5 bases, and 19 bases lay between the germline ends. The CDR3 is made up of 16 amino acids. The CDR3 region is CASSRGSLSHNNEQFF. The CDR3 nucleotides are TGTGCCAGCAGCCGCGGATCATTGTCCCACAACAATGAGCAGTTCTTC.

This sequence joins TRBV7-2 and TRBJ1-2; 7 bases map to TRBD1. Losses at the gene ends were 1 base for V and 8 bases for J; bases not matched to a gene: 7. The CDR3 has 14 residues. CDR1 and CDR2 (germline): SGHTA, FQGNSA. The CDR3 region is CASSLDTGAGGYTF. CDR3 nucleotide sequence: TGTGCCAGCAGCTTAGATACAGGGGCGGGGGGCTACACCTTC.

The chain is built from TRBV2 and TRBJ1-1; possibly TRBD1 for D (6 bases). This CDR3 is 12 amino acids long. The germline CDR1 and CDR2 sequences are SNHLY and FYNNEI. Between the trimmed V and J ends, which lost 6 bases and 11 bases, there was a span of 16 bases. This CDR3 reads CASSPRAGAAFF. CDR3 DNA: TGTGCCAGCAGCCCGAGGGCGGGGGCTGCTTTCTTT.

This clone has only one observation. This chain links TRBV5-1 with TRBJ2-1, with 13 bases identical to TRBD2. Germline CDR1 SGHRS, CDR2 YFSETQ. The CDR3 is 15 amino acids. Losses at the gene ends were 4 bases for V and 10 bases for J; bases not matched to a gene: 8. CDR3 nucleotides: TGCGCCAGCAGCCCCCGACTAGCGGGAGGTGGGGAGCAGTTCTTC. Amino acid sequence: CASSPRLAGGGEQFF.

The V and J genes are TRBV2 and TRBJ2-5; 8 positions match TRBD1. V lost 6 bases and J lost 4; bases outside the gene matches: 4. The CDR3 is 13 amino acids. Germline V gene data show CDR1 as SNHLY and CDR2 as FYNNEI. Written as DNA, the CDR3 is TGTGCCAGCAGCGGAGACAGGGGAGAGACCCAGTACTTC. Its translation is CASSGDRGETQYF.

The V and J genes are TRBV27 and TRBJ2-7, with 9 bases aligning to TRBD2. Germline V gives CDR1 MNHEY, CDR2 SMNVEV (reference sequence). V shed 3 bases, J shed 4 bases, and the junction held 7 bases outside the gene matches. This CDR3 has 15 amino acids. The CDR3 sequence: CASSFGGGARYEQYF. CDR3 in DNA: TGTGCCAGCAGTTTTGGCGGGGGGGCCAGGTACGAGCAGTACTTC.

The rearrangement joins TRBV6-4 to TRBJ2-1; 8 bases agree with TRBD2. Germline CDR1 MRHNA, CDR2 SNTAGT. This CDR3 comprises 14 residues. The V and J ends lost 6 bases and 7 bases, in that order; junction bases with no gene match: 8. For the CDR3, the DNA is TGTGCCAGCAGCGCCGGGGGGGCCTGGAATGAGCAGTTCTTC. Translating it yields CASSAGGAWNEQFF.

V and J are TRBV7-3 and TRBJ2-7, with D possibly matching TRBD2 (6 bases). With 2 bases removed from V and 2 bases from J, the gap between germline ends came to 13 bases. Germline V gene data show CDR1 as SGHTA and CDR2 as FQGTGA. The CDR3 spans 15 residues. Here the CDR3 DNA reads TGTGCCAGCAGCTTAGGGGGGTTCGGACCCTACGAGCAGTACTTC. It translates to CASSLGGFGPYEQYF.

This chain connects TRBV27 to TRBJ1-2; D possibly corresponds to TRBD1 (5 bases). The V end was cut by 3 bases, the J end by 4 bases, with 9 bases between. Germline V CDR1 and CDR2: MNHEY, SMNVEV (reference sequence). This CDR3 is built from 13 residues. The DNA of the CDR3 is TGTGCCAGCAGTTTGGGGGGATCCTATGGCTACACCTTC. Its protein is CASSLGGSYGYTF.

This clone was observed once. This chain's CDR3 is CASSIGGQETQYF. DNA for the CDR3: TGTGCCAGCAGTATCGGCGGGCAAGAGACCCAGTACTTC. The V and J genes are TRBV28 and TRBJ2-5, with D perhaps TRBD2 (5 bases). V was shortened by 5 bases and J by 2 bases, with 9 bases between the two germline ends. Germline V lookup: CDR1 MDHEN, CDR2 SYDVKM. The CDR3 totals 13 residues.

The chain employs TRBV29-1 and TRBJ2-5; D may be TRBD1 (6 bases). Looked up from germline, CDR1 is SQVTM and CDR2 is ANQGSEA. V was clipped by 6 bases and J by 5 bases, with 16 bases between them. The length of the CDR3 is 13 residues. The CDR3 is CSVIQGLGETQYF. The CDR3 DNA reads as TGCAGCGTGATACAGGGTCTCGGGGAGACCCAGTACTTC.

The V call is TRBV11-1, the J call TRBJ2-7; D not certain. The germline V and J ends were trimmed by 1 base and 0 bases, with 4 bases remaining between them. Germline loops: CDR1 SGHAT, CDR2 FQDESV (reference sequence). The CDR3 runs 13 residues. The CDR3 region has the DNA TGTGCCAGCAGCTTAGACGGCTCCTACGAGCAGTACTTC. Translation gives CASSLDGSYEQYF.

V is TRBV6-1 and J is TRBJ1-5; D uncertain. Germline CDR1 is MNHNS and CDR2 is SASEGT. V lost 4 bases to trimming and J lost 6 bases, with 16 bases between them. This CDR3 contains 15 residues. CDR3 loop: CASSVNGVEGQPQHF. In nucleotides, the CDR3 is TGTGCCAGCAGTGTTAACGGGGTGGAAGGTCAGCCCCAGCATTTT.

The CDR3 loop is CASREQATGYNEQFF. CDR3 in DNA: TGTGCCAGCAGGGAACAGGCAACGGGGTACAATGAGCAGTTCTTC. The V call is TRBV2, the J call TRBJ2-1; D may correspond to TRBD1 or TRBD2 (5 bases each). V was trimmed by 6 bases and J by 4 bases, leaving 16 bases between them. CDR1 is SNHLY, CDR2 FYNNEI, per germline. There are 15 residues in the CDR3.

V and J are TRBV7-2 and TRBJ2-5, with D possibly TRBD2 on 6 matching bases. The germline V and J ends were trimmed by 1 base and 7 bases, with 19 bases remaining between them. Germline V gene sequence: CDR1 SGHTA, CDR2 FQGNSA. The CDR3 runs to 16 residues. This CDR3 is CASSLVSAGPDGTQYF. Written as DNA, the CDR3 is TGTGCCAGCAGCTTAGTCTCTGCGGGACCCGATGGGACCCAGTACTTC.